Presented here are 7 T cell receptor beta chains from one specimen sequenced in a study of human T cells and chemical hapten exposure. The time point was: pre-sensitization, week 0. The treatment: therapeutic diphenylcyclopropenone sensitization with weekly scalp DPC. TCRdb reprocessed the RACE reads with MiXCR, giving one entry per CDR3 protein. Counted here are some 360,000 distinct CDR3 sequences, approximately 5% occurring once; the ten biggest clones make up approximately 2.8%. This specimen consisted of whole blood, obtained in connection with sensitization to the hapten diphenylcyclopropenone (DPC). The receptor source for this set is a woman in her fifties or sixties with alopecia areata. Some clones in this sample may be carry-over from other donors' samples.

The sample holds a few counts of this clonotype. This chain uses TRBV10-3 with TRBJ1-1; maybe TRBD1 (6 bases). This CDR3 has 15 amino acids. Trimming took 4 bases from V and 0 from J, leaving 12 bases between them. Germline values: CDR1 ENHRY, CDR2 SYGVKD. In DNA, the CDR3 is TGTGCCATCAGTGCAATTCAGGGGATGAACACTGAAGCTTTCTTT. Protein: CAISAIQGMNTEAFF.

The gene calls are TRBV6-5 and TRBJ2-3; 7 nucleotides align to TRBD2. The CDR3 loop spans 14 amino acids. V was clipped by 8 bases and J by 4 bases; unmatched bases: 9. CDR1 and CDR2 (germline): MNHEY, SVGAGI. This chain's CDR3 is CASRLGAGADTQYF. The CDR3 DNA reads as TGTGCCAGCCGTCTTGGCGCGGGGGCAGATACGCAGTATTTT.

CDR3 amino acids: CASSREGLTQYF. CDR3 nucleotides: TGTGCCAGCAGCCGGGAGGGACTAACGCAGTATTTT. The chain links TRBV3-1 to TRBJ2-3, with 7 bases identical to TRBD2. The CDR3 runs 12 residues. Germline CDR1 LGHDT, CDR2 YNNKEL (reference sequence). V gave up 4 bases and J gave up 9 bases; unmatched junction bases: 4.

This clonotype turned up a few times. The V call is TRBV6-1, the J call TRBJ2-3, with 9 nucleotides matching TRBD1. CDR1 and CDR2 from the germline V gene are MNHNS and SASEGT. The CDR3 is 12 amino acids. Trimming at V came to 11 bases and at J to 3 bases, leaving 3 bases not matched to a gene. CDR3 DNA: TGTGCCGGACAGGGGATGACAGATACGCAGTATTTT. This sequence encodes CAGQGMTDTQYF.

This clonotype was observed many times. This chain connects TRBV3-1 to TRBJ2-7; D may be TRBD1 (6 bases). The CDR3 consists of 12 residues. Between the trimmed V and J ends, which lost 10 bases and 2 bases, there was a span of 12 bases. Germline V lookup: CDR1 LGHDT, CDR2 YNNKEL (reference sequence). The CDR3 nucleotides are TGTGCCACGGCGGACAGTACCTACGAGCAGTACTTC. Protein sequence: CATADSTYEQYF.

In this sample, this clonotype turned up many times. CDR3 coding DNA: TGTGCCACCAGCAGAAGCTCCGGACAGCGCGTGGGGGAGACCCAGTACTTC. This encodes CATSRSSGQRVGETQYF. The chain uses TRBV15 and TRBJ2-5, with D maybe TRBD1 (6 bases). Germline V lookup: CDR1 LNHNV, CDR2 YYDKDF (reference sequence). The CDR3 loop spans 17 amino acids. The V end lost 2 bases, the J end lost 5 bases, and 21 bases lay between the germline ends.

There are many counts of this clonotype. The genes are TRBV6-6 and TRBJ1-5; weak D call: TRBD1 (6 bases). Per germline, CDR1 MNHNY and CDR2 SVGAGI (reference sequence). V lost 6 bases and J 3 bases, leaving 12 bases between the germline ends. The CDR3 is 14 amino acids. CDR3 sequence: CASSLDRINQPQHF. CDR3 DNA sequence: TGTGCCAGCAGCCTTGACAGGATCAATCAGCCCCAGCATTTT.